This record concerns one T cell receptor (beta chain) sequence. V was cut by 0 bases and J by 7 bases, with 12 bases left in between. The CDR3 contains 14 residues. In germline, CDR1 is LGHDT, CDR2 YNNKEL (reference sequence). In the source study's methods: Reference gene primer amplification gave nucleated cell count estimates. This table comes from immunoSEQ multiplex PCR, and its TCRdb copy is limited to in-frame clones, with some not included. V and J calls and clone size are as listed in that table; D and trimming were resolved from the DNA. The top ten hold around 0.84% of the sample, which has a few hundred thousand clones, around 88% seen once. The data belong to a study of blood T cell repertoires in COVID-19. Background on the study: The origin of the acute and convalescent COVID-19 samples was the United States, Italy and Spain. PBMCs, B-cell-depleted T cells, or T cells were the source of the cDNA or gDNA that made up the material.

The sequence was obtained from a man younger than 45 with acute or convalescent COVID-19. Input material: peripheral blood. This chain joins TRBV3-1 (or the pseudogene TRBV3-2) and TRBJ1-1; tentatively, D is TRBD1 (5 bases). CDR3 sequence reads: CASSQDWPGHEAFF. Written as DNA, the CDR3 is TGTGCCAGCAGCCAAGATTGGCCCGGACATGAAGCTTTCTTT.